Only one count was recorded for the clone carrying this T cell receptor (beta chain). Germline assignment: CDR1 MNHEY and CDR2 SVGAGI. V lost 5 bases, J lost 3 bases, and 11 bases lay in between. The CDR3 has 14 amino acids. The data stem from a study of blood T cell repertoires in COVID-19. TCRdb's copy holds only in-frame clones and misses some; the assay was immunoSEQ multiplex PCR. The sample records about 160,000 clones, 70% to 85% being singletons. V usage is TRBV6-5 and J usage is TRBJ1-5, with a tentative D call TRBD1 (5 bases). The sequencing sample was made of peripheral blood. This receptor was obtained from an elderly woman with acute or convalescent COVID-19. The DNA of the CDR3 is TGTGCCAGCAGTCAGGGTTATAACAATCAGCCCCAGCATTTT. Its translation is CASSQGYNNQPQHF.